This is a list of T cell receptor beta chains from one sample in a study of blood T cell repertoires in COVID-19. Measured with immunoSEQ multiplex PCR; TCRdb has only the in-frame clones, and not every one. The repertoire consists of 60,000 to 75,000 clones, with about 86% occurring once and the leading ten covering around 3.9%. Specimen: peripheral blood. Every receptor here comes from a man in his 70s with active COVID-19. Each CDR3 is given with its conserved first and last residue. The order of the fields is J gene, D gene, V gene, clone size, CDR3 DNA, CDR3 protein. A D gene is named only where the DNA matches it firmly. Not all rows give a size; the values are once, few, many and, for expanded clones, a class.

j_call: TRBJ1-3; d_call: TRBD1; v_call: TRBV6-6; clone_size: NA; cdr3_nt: TGTGCCAGCAGTTACGGAGGGACAGAGGGAAACACCATATATTTT; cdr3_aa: CASSYGGTEGNTIYF
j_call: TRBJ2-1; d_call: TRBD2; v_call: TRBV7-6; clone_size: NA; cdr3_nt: TGTGCCAGCAGCCCCTCCGGGACTAGCGGGAGGAATGAGCAGTTCTTC; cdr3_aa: CASSPSGTSGRNEQFF
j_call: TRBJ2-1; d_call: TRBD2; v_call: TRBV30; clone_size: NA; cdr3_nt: TGTGCCTGGAGCCCCGGGGGGGCTAGCTCCTGGTTCTTC; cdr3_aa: CAWSPGGASSWFF
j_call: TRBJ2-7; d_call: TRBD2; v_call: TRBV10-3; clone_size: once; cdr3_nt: TGTGCCATCAGTGGGCTAGCGGGGACATCCTACGAGCAGTACTTC; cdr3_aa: CAISGLAGTSYEQYF
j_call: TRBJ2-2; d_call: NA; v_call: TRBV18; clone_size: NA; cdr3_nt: TGTGCCAGCTCAACGGGACAAAAGAACACCGGGGAGCTGTTTTTT; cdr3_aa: CASSTGQKNTGELFF
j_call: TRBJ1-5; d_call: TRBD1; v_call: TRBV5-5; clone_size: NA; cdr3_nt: TGTGCCAGCAGCTGGGGGACAGGTGTCGGTCAGCCCCAGCATTTT; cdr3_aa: CASSWGTGVGQPQHF
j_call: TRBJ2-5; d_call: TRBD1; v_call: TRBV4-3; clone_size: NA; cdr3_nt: TGCGCCAGCAGCCAAGATCGGGTAGGGGGCCGGGAGACCCAGTACTTC; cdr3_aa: CASSQDRVGGRETQYF
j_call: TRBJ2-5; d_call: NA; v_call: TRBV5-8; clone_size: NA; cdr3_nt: TGTGCCAGCAGCCAGCGACTAGCAGGAAGGGGGGAGACCCAGTACTTC; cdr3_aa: CASSQRLAGRGETQYF
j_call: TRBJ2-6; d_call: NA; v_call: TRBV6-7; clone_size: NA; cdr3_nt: TGTGCCAGCAGCCACCCCCATTTCCAAGGGGCCTCTGGGGCCAACGTCCTGACTTTC; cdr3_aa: CASSHPHFQGASGANVLTF
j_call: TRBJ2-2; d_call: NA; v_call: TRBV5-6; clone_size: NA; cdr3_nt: TGTGCCAGCAGCTTGGTGGGCACCTCCACCGGGGAGCTGTTTTTT; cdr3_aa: CASSLVGTSTGELFF
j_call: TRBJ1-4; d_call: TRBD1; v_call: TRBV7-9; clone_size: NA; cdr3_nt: TGTGCCAGCAGCTTATCAGGGGGCTGGGGTAATGAAAAACTGTTTTTT; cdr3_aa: CASSLSGGWGNEKLFF
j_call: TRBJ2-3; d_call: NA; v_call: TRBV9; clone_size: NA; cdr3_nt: TGTGCCAGCAGCGTAGCCAACCCAGGTAGCACAGATACGCAGTATTTT; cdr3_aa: CASSVANPGSTDTQYF
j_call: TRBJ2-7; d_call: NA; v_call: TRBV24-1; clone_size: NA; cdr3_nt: TGTGCCACCCCCGGACTACTGGACTACGAGCAGTACTTC; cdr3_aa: CATPGLLDYEQYF
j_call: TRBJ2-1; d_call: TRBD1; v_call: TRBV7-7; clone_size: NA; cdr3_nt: TGTGCTAGCAGCTTAGACAGGGGCCATGAGCAGTTCTTC; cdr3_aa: CASSLDRGHEQFF
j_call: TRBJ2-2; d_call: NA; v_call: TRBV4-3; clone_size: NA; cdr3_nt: TGCGCCAGCAGCCAAGATGACCGGGTGGCCGGGGAGCTGTTTTTT; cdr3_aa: CASSQDDRVAGELFF
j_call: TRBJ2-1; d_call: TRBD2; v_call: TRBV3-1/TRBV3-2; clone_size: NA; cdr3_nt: TGTGCCAGCAGCCAAGATCCCGCGGGAGGGCAGGAGCAGTTCTTC; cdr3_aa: CASSQDPAGGQEQFF
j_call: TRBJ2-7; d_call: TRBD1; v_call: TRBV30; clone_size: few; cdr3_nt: TGTGCCTGGAGTGCTGATCAGACCCGGGACAGGCGGTACTTC; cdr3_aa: CAWSADQTRDRRYF
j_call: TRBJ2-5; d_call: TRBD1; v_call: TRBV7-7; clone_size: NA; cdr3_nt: TGTGCTAGCAGCCAGGACAGGATGGGGACCCAGTACTTC; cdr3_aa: CASSQDRMGTQYF
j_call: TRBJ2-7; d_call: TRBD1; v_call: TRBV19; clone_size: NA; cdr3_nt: TGTGCCAGTACCCCGGGACAGGGGGCTCCACTCCCCTACGAGCAGTACTTC; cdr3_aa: CASTPGQGAPLPYEQYF
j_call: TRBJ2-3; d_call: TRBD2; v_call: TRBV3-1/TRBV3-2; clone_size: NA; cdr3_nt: TGTGCCAGCAGCAGTGGGTTGCGGGAGGGCACAGATACGCAGTATTTT; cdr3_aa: CASSSGLREGTDTQYF
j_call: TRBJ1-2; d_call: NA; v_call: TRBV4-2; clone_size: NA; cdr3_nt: TGTGCCAGCAGCCAAGCGGGAGCCGCCGGGGACTATGGCTACACCTTC; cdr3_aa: CASSQAGAAGDYGYTF
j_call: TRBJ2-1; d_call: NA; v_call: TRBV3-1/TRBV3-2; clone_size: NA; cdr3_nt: TGTGCCAGCAGCCAAGGGAGGGGGCTGGGCAATGAGCAGTTCTTC; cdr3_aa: CASSQGRGLGNEQFF
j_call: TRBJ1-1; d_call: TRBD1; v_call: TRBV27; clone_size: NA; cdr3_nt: TGTGCCAGCCGGCCACGGACAGGGGGCGAGACTGAAGCTTTCTTT; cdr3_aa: CASRPRTGGETEAFF
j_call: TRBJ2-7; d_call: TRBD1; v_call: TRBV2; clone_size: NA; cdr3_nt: TGTGCCAGCAAAACCGCGGACAGGGTGTCCTACGAGCAGTACTTC; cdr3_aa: CASKTADRVSYEQYF
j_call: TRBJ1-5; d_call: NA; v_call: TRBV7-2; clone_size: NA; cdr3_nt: TGTGCCAGCAGCTTCGAGAGCCGCGGTGGGCCCCAGCATTTT; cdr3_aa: CASSFESRGGPQHF
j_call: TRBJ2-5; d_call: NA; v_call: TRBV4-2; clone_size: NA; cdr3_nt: TGTGCCAGCAGCCCCCAGGGCAGACGCCGCACCCAACCAGCCCAAGAGACCCAGTACTTC; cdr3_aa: CASSPQGRRRTQPAQETQYF
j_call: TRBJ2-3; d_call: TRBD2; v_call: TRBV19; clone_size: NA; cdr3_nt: TGTGCCAGTAGTGCCCGGACTAGCGGGAGAAATCAGTATACGCAGTATTTT; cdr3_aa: CASSARTSGRNQYTQYF
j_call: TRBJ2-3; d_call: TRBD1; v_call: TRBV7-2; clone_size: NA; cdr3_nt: TGTGCCAGCAGCTCTCGGACAGGGAAACACACAGATACGCAGTATTTT; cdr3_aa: CASSSRTGKHTDTQYF
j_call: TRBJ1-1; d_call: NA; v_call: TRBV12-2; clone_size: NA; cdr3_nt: TGTGCAAGTCGCTTAGTTTGGACAGGGGTTACTGAAGCTTTCTTT; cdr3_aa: CASRLVWTGVTEAFF
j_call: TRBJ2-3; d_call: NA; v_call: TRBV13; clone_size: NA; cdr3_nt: TGTGCCAGCAGCTTCCAACAGACCTTCACAGATACGCAGTATTTT; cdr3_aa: CASSFQQTFTDTQYF
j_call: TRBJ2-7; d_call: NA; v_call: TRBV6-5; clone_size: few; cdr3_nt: TGTGCCAGCAGCCAGGGCCCCCACTACGAGCAGTACTTC; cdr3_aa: CASSQGPHYEQYF
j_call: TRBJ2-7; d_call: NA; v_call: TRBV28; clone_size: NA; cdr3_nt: TGTGCCAGCAGCTCTCCCTACGAGCAGTACTTC; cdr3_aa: CASSSPYEQYF
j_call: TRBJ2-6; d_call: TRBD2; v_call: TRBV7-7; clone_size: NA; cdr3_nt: TGTGCTAGCAGCTCGGGACCCACGGGGCGGGGGTCTGGGGCCAACGTCCTGACTTTC; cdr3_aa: CASSSGPTGRGSGANVLTF
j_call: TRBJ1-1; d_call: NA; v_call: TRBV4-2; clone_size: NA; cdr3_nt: TGTGCCAGCAGCCAAGATGTGGAGGTTGGCGCTGAAGCTTTCTTT; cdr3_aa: CASSQDVEVGAEAFF
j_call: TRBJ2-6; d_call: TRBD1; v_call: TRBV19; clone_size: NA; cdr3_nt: TGTGCCAGTAGGGACAGGGGGCTGGCTGGGGCCAACGTCCTGACTTTC; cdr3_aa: CASRDRGLAGANVLTF
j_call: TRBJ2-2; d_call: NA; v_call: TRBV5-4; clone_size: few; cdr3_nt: TGTGCCAGCAGCCCCCTAGCATCGGGCACCGGGGAGCTGTTTTTT; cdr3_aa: CASSPLASGTGELFF
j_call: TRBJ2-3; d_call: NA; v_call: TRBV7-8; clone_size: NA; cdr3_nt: TGTGCCAGCAGCCCACGCACCCCGGGGGGCACAGATACGCAGTATTTT; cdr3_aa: CASSPRTPGGTDTQYF
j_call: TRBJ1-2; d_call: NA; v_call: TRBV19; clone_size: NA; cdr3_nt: TGTGCCAGTACTATATCATGGAGGGGAAACTATGGCTACACCTTC; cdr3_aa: CASTISWRGNYGYTF
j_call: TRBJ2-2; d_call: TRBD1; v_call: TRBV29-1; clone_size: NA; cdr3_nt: TGCAGCGCCACCGGGACAGGGGGCACCGGGGAGCTGTTTTTT; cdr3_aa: CSATGTGGTGELFF
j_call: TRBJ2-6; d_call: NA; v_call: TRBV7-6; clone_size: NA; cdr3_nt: TGTGCCAGCAGCTTAGGACAGGCCGCCTCTGGGGCCAACGTCCTGACTTTC; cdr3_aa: CASSLGQAASGANVLTF
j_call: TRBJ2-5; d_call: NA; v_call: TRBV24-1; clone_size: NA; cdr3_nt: TGTGCCACCAGTGATTCAGACGGAGGTGCGGAGAGCCAGTACTTC; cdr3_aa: CATSDSDGGAESQYF
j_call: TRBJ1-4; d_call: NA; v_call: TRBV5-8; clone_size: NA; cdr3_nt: TGTGCCAGCAGCCGGACAGATATGAATGAAAAACTGTTTTTT; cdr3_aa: CASSRTDMNEKLFF
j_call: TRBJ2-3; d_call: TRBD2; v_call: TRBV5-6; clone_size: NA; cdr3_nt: TGTGCCAGCAGCTTGGTGGGCTTTGGCGGGAGGGGGAGCACAGATACGCAGTATTTT; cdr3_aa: CASSLVGFGGRGSTDTQYF
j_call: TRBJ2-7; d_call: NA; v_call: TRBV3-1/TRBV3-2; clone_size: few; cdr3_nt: TGTGCCAGCAGCCAAGGGGCAGGGGCTGCCTACGAGCAGTACTTC; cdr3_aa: CASSQGAGAAYEQYF
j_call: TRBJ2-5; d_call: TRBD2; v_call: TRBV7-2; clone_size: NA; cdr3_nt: TGTGCCAGCAGCTTACGACCTGGGCTAGCGGGAGACGGCGAGACCCAGTACTTC; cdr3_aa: CASSLRPGLAGDGETQYF
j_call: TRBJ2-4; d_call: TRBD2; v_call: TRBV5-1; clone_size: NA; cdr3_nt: TGCGCCAGCAGCTTGGTGGGACTAGCGGGAGGGCCGCCGGCGAACATTCAGTACTTC; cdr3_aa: CASSLVGLAGGPPANIQYF
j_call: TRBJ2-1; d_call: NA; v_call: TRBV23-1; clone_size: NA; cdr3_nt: TGCGCCAGCGCACCACCGGGCCCCGGGAGGCAGTTCTTC; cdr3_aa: CASAPPGPGRQFF
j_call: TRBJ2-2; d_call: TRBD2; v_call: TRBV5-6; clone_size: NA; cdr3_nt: TGTGCCAGCAGTGGGCTAGCGGAGCCCCACGGGGAGCTGTTTTTT; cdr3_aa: CASSGLAEPHGELFF
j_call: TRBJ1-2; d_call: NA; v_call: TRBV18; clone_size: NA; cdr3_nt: TGTGCCAGCTCACCAGGCGGTAACTATGGCTACACCTTC; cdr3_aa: CASSPGGNYGYTF
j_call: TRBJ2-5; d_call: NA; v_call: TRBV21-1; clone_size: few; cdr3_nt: TGTGCCAGTCTACTGCGGGAGGTCGGGGAGACCCAGTACTTC; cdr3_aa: CASLLREVGETQYF
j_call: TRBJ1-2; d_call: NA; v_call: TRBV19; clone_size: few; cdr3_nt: TGTGCCAGTAGTATGGGGGCCAGGGTCTATGGCTACACCTTC; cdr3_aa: CASSMGARVYGYTF
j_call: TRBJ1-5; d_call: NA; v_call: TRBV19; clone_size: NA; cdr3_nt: TGTGCCAGTAGTTGGGCAAATAGCAATCAGCCCCAGCATTTT; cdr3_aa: CASSWANSNQPQHF
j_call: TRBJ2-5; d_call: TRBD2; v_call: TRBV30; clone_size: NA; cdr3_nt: TGTGCCGCCAATAGCGGGAGGGCCTCGGGAGAGACCCAGTACTTC; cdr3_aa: CAANSGRASGETQYF